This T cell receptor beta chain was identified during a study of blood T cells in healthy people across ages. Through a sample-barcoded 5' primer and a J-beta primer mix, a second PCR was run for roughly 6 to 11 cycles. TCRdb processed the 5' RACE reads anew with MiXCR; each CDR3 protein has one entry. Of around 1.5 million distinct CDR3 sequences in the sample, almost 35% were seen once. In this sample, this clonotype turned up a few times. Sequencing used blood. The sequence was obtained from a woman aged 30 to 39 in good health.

Here the CDR3 reads CASSFGRTSGRDTQYF. CDR3 bases: TGTGCCAGCAGTTTCGGCCGGACTAGCGGGAGGGATACGCAGTATTTT. This rearrangement joins TRBV12-3 or TRBV12-4 to TRBJ2-3, with TRBD2 matching 14 bases. This CDR3 spans 16 amino acids. The V segment lost 3 bases and the J segment 6 bases; nucleotides outside the gene matches: 5.